This record concerns one T cell receptor (beta chain) sequence. The antigen is undetermined. This record comes from a study of beta chain features in type 1 diabetes. Overall study results and limits: Significant though moderate, a shortening of TCRB CDR3s appeared in all four CD4+ subsets of Type 1 diabetes patients. The naive, central memory and Treg TCRB repertoires of patients appeared to be more similar to one another than those of healthy donors. Reads derived from cDNA could over-represent cells showing high TCR expression. Short templates might get an advantage during PCR, and this would be equal in patients and controls.

Trimming removed 0 bases from V and 4 bases from J; junction bases left unmatched: 6. Germline loops: CDR1 SGHRS, CDR2 YFSETQ. This CDR3 spans 16 amino acids. TCRB transcripts that were expressed got sequenced, as all of the isolated RNA had been reverse transcribed. The read count averaged roughly 4 million across naive, central memory and regulatory T cell samples. The table came from immunoSEQ multiplex PCR; TCRdb's copy has only in-frame clones and leaves some out. The repertoire has nearly 700,000 clones, roughly 13% of them found once; the top ten carry approximately 0.021%. This clonotype was sampled from a young man with type 1 diabetes. Sequencing used naive CD4+ T cells from blood. This chain connects TRBV5-1 to TRBJ2-3; the match to TRBD1 covers 9 bases. This CDR3 is CASSLARDRVADTQYF. The CDR3 nucleotides are TGCGCCAGCAGCTTGGCCCGGGACAGGGTAGCAGATACGCAGTATTTT.